This TCR beta chain is drawn from a study of cytomegalovirus exposure and HLA in healthy donors. Study observations and caveats: From TCR beta sequences, most subjects' HLA-A and HLA-B alleles were reportedly predicted accurately. The majority of TCR sequences were rare, yet some public TCRs appeared in many donors. Cytomegalovirus-associated status was assigned to about 170 TCR beta chains.

Donors likely had unrecorded immune exposures despite being nominally healthy when sampled. As concerns this clone: Its antigen is unknown.

The PCR ran on 60 Vbeta and 13 Jbeta primers. The table came from immunoSEQ multiplex PCR; TCRdb's copy has only in-frame clones and leaves some out. The table records about 160,000 clones, about 85% of them present only once. Germline V lookup: CDR1 SGHTA, CDR2 FQGTGA. This CDR3 spans 12 amino acids. Trimming took off 5 bases at V and 7 bases at J, with 8 bases between the two ends. The sequencing sample was made of PBMCs. The TCR originated in a man aged 18 to 30 in good health and CMV-seropositive. This chain uses TRBV7-3 with TRBJ2-2; D not certain. CDR3 sequence: CASSSSGGELFF. DNA for the CDR3: TGTGCCAGCAGCAGTAGTGGCGGGGAGCTGTTTTTT.